This T cell receptor (beta chain) was recovered during a study of identical twins. To note about this clonotype: The antigen is unknown.

TCRdb analysed the 5' RACE reads with MiXCR anew, one entry per CDR3 protein. The data show fewer than 550,000 distinct CDR3 sequences, 14% seen once. Findings and caveats of the study: Modelling approaches yielded underestimates of out-of-frame TCR alpha sharing between monozygotic twins. In cord blood, abundant beta clonotypes had fewer insertions; memory showed no trend.

This CDR3 is built from 18 residues. Trimming removed 7 bases from V and 0 bases from J, with 25 bases in between. Germline V gives CDR1 ENHRY, CDR2 SYGVKD. The sample was also linked to a second study, of yellow fever vaccine responses in identical twins.

The source of this sequence is a woman younger than 35 in good health. The sequenced sample consisted of CD4+ T cells sorted from blood. The V gene is TRBV10-3, the J gene TRBJ2-7, with D possibly being TRBD1 (6 bases). The CDR3 nucleotides read TGTGCCATCACCGTGCCGTCCCACGGGACACCCGACTCCTACGAGCAGTACTTC. This translates into CAITVPSHGTPDSYEQYF.